This T cell receptor (beta chain) was observed in a study of blood T cell repertoires in COVID-19. As for the study in general: Sites across the United States, Italy and Spain contributed samples from acute and convalescent COVID-19. PBMCs, B-cell-depleted T cells, or T cells provided the cDNA or gDNA that made up the material.

Clones were sequenced by immunoSEQ multiplex PCR, and TCRdb holds only the in-frame ones, with some missing. The sample gives about 230,000 clones, 81% of which show up once; about 7.4% is in the top ten. V was cut by 2 bases and J by 6 bases, with 18 bases left in between. The germline V gene has CDR1 SEHNR and CDR2 FQNEAQ (reference sequence). The CDR3 is made up of 16 amino acids. This clone was picked up a small number of times. Sequencing used peripheral blood. This clonotype was obtained from an elderly woman with acute or convalescent COVID-19. The chain couples TRBV7-9 to TRBJ2-3, with D tentatively TRBD2 (7 bases). DNA of the CDR3: TGTGCCAGCAGCTTATCGAAAGGGGGGGCATGGGATACGCAGTATTTT. It specifies CASSLSKGGAWDTQYF. The whole variable domain, filled in from reference TRBV7-9 and TRBJ2-3, reads DTGVSQNPRHKITKRGQNVTFRCDPISEHNRLYWYRQTLGQGPEFLTYFQNEAQLEKSRLLSDRFSAERPKGSFSTLEIQRTEQGDSAMYLCASSLSKGGAWDTQYFGPGTRLTVL.